Described below is a single T cell receptor (beta chain) sequence and its context. Its antigen is unidentified. The source of the sample is a study of lymphopenia after photon versus proton radiotherapy. Method: immunoSEQ multiplex PCR; TCRdb's copy keeps in-frame clones and lacks some. Here the sample spans tens of thousands of clones, roughly 94% being singletons. Findings and caveats of the study: Oligoclonal CD8+ Temra expansion after nadir drove photon patients' diversity drop. Proton therapy kept repertoires fairly stable, unlike photons, which gained effector/memory cells. Authors raise, but do not show, better survival with proton therapy. Post-nadir TCR diversity decline inversely tracked overall survival among those who died.

V lost 6 bases, J lost 8 bases, and 7 bases stayed unmatched. CDR1 and CDR2 (germline): KGHSH, LQKENI. The CDR3 is made up of 13 amino acids. This material consisted of peripheral blood, taken from a patient treated with photon-based radiotherapy. This clonotype was sampled from a woman between 45 and 60 years old with cholangiocarcinoma. The J gene is TRBJ1-2, the V gene TRBV18; 9 bases align to TRBD1. The CDR3 nucleotides read TGTGCCAGCTCCCAGGGACAGGGAATCGGCTACACCTTC. It codes for CASSQGQGIGYTF.